These 28 T cell receptor beta chains were sequenced from one sample in a study of blood T cells in healthy people across ages. A second roughly 6 to 11 cycle PCR used barcoded and J-beta primers. Using its own MiXCR run on the 5' RACE reads, TCRdb lists one record per CDR3 protein. This table holds about 1,000,000 distinct CDR3 sequences, more than 35% found once. Source material: blood. These receptors all stem from a woman in her fifties or sixties in good health.

The genes are TRBV20-1 and TRBJ2-5, with D tentatively TRBD2 (5 bases). The CDR3 has 13 amino acids. Per germline, CDR1 DFQATT and CDR2 SNEGSKA (reference sequence). V was trimmed by 1 base and J by 1 base, leaving 7 bases between them. In DNA, the CDR3 is TGCAGTGCTAGAGCAGGACTCCAAGAGACCCAGTACTTC. Translation: CSARAGLQETQYF.

This rearrangement joins TRBV15 to TRBJ2-7, with a possible D match to TRBD1 (5 bases). CDR1 LNHNV and CDR2 YYDKDF come from the germline V gene (reference sequence). This CDR3 is built from 15 residues. V lost 3 bases and J lost 4, with 16 bases in between. The CDR3 bases are TGTGCCACCAGCAGCCGCGCAGGGCGTGGGTACGAGCAGTACTTC. This translates into CATSSRAGRGYEQYF.

V and J are TRBV5-1 and TRBJ1-1; no clear D. CDR3 length: 14 amino acids. CDR1 is SGHRS, CDR2 YFSETQ, per germline. V was shortened by 4 bases and J by 3 bases, with 13 bases between the two germline ends. The CDR3: CASSPDDTYTEAFF. CDR3 nucleotides: TGCGCCAGCAGCCCGGACGACACATACACTGAAGCTTTCTTT.

Notes on this clonotype: Mismatch with germline at one junction end may stem from a read error. V usage is TRBV12-3 or TRBV12-4 and J usage is TRBJ2-4, with 8 positions matching TRBD2. The CDR3 has 15 residues. The CDR3 protein is CASSVAGLAKNIQYF. DNA of the CDR3: TGTGCCAGCAGTGTAGCGGGACTAGCCAAAAACATTCAGTACTTC.

The gene calls are TRBV20-1 and TRBJ2-3; 11 bases fit TRBD1. Per the germline V gene, CDR1 is DFQATT and CDR2 is SNEGSKA (reference sequence). Trimming cost V 5 bases and J 5 bases; bases outside gene matches: 9. The CDR3 runs to 15 residues. The CDR3 here is CSAFGTGGYIDTQYF. The DNA of the CDR3 is TGCAGTGCTTTCGGGACAGGGGGATACATAGATACGCAGTATTTT.

This clonotype was counted a few times. The chain is built from TRBV29-1 and TRBJ2-3, with 8 bases lining up with TRBD2. The CDR3 covers 14 residues. Germline V gene data show CDR1 as SQVTM and CDR2 as ANQGSEA. V dropped 0 bases and J dropped 6; count of bases not matched to a gene: 5. CDR3 residues: CSVEDRASGDTQYF. The CDR3 DNA reads TGCAGCGTTGAAGATCGGGCTAGCGGGGATACGCAGTATTTT.

This sequence joins TRBV30 and TRBJ1-4; D gene ambiguous. Germline V gene sequence: CDR1 GTSNPN, CDR2 SVGIG (reference sequence). The CDR3 totals 14 residues. Between the trimmed V and J ends, which lost 3 bases and 3 bases, there was a span of 11 bases. CDR3 region: CAWSRQKSNEKLFF. The CDR3 DNA reads as TGTGCCTGGAGCCGCCAGAAATCTAATGAAAAACTGTTTTTT.

A few counts support this clonotype. The J gene is TRBJ2-3, the V gene TRBV20-1; D gene ambiguous. V was cut by 3 bases and J by 2 bases, with 12 bases left in between. The germline V gene encodes CDR1 DFQATT and CDR2 SNEGSKA (reference sequence). CDR3 length equals 14 residues. This CDR3 is CSASNPRLTDTQYF. The CDR3 DNA sequence: TGCAGTGCTAGTAACCCCAGACTCACAGATACGCAGTATTTT.

The rearrangement joins TRBV20-1 to TRBJ2-5, with D possibly matching TRBD1 (5 bases). Per germline, CDR1 DFQATT and CDR2 SNEGSKA (reference sequence). This CDR3 comprises 15 residues. The V end lost 0 bases, the J end lost 4 bases, and 15 bases lay between the germline ends. The CDR3 sequence is CSARDGQGRGETQYF. CDR3 coding DNA: TGCAGTGCTAGAGATGGGCAGGGTAGGGGAGAGACCCAGTACTTC.

This clonotype appeared once. V gene TRBV20-1 combines with J gene TRBJ1-1; weak D call: TRBD1 (5 bases). With 0 bases removed from V and 2 bases from J, the gap between germline ends came to 13 bases. CDR1 and CDR2 (germline): DFQATT, SNEGSKA (reference sequence). The CDR3 contains 15 residues. CDR3: CSARDPLDRNTEAFF. CDR3 DNA sequence: TGCAGTGCTAGAGATCCCCTTGACAGAAACACTGAAGCTTTCTTT.

CDR3 amino acids: CASTATGWTEAFF. The CDR3 DNA sequence: TGTGCCAGCACCGCGACAGGGTGGACTGAAGCTTTCTTT. The genes are TRBV6-5 and TRBJ1-1; 7 bases are a match to TRBD1. Germline-derived CDR1 and CDR2 are MNHEY and SVGAGI. V was pared by 7 bases and J by 5 bases, with 7 bases of the junction left unmatched. This CDR3 has 13 amino acids.

V is TRBV29-1 and J is TRBJ2-2; 7 nucleotides line up with TRBD2. Germline CDR1 SQVTM, CDR2 ANQGSEA. The CDR3 runs to 15 residues. The trim removed 4 bases at V and 7 bases at J, leaving 12 bases unmatched. The CDR3, as DNA: TGCAGCGTTGTGCCCGCCGGGAGGTGGGTCGGGGAGCTGTTTTTT. It yields the protein CSVVPAGRWVGELFF.

This clonotype showed up just a few times. The V and J genes are TRBV7-3 and TRBJ2-5; no clear D gene. The germline gives CDR1 SGHTA, CDR2 FQGTGA. The ends were cut back, 5 bases at V and 13 bases at J, with 20 bases in the middle. The CDR3 runs to 13 residues. DNA for the CDR3: TGTGCCAGCAGCGAGGACCCTCGCTCTAAGCGGTACTTC. It encodes CASSEDPRSKRYF. Looking up the rest from reference TRBV7-3 and TRBJ2-5 gives the full variable domain: GAGVSQTPSNKVTEKGKYVELRCDPISGHTALYWYRQSLGQGPEFLIYFQGTGAADDSGLPNDRFFAVRPEGSVSTLKIQRTERGDSAVYLCASSEDPRSKRYFGPGTRLLVL.

In its sample, this clonotype was seen a few times. The chain carries TRBV4-1 and TRBJ2-3; TRBD2 aligns across 8 bases. V was clipped by 1 base and J by 6 bases; unmatched bases: 6. Germline V gene sequence: CDR1 MGHRA, CDR2 YSYEKL. The CDR3 loop spans 15 amino acids. The CDR3 spells CASSQVSGSRDTQYF. Written as DNA, the CDR3 is TGCGCCAGCAGCCAAGTCAGCGGGAGTCGGGATACGCAGTATTTT.

The chain combines TRBV28 with TRBJ2-3; TRBD2 agrees at 12 bases. The CDR3 spans 17 residues. Germline V gene lookup returns CDR1 MDHEN and CDR2 SYDVKM. The V segment lost 3 bases and the J segment 6 bases; nucleotides outside the gene matches: 10. CDR3 amino acids: CASSLGGLAGLVDTQYF. DNA for the CDR3: TGTGCCAGCAGTTTGGGCGGACTAGCGGGATTGGTTGATACGCAGTATTTT.

The V gene is TRBV29-1, the J gene TRBJ2-1; no clear D. Trimming removed 0 bases at V and 10 bases at J, with 19 bases between. This CDR3 has 15 amino acids. Germline V gene data show CDR1 as SQVTM and CDR2 as ANQGSEA. The CDR3, as DNA: TGCAGCGTTGAAGAAGTTGCCTTCCTAGGGAAGGAGCAGTTCTTC. The encoded protein is CSVEEVAFLGKEQFF.

This clonotype was picked up a small number of times. The rearrangement joins TRBV7-9 to TRBJ2-3; 8 nucleotides align to TRBD1. V was pared by 5 bases and J by 5 bases, with 12 bases of the junction left unmatched. Germline V gene sequence: CDR1 SEHNR, CDR2 FQNEAQ (reference sequence). The CDR3 sequence is 16 residues long. The CDR3 region is CASSQTAGGSGDTQYF. The CDR3 nucleotides read TGTGCCAGCAGCCAGACGGCAGGGGGCTCTGGAGATACGCAGTATTTT.

This chain joins TRBV5-5 and TRBJ2-7; a possible D gene is TRBD1 (6 bases). The CDR3 contains 16 residues. The ends were cut back, 4 bases at V and 2 bases at J, with 19 bases in the middle. The germline V gene has CDR1 SGHKS and CDR2 YYEKEE (reference sequence). CDR3 amino acids: CASSIGPGATTYEQYF. The CDR3 coding sequence is TGTGCCAGCAGCATAGGGCCAGGGGCTACTACCTACGAGCAGTACTTC.

This clonotype was detected many times. The chain links TRBV7-9 to TRBJ2-7; D might be TRBD2 (6 bases). CDR1 is SEHNR, CDR2 FQNEAQ, per germline (reference sequence). This CDR3 contains 13 residues. Trimming removed 3 bases at V and 4 bases at J, with 10 bases between. CDR3 DNA: TGTGCCAGCAGCTTTAGCGGAACATACGAGCAGTACTTC. Protein sequence: CASSFSGTYEQYF.

This clonotype was seen just once. The germline gene is not matched at one end of the junction; a read error may be the cause. CDR3 loop: CSATTSGRAYEQYF. The CDR3 coding sequence is TGCAGTGCTACAACTAGCGGGAGGGCCTATGAGCAGTACTTC. J is TRBJ2-7 and V is TRBV20-1; 13 bases fit TRBD2. The CDR3 loop spans 14 amino acids. CDR1 DFQATT and CDR2 SNEGSKA come from the germline V gene (reference sequence).

This chain connects TRBV7-6 to TRBJ2-5; D call uncertain. Germline V gives CDR1 SGHVS, CDR2 FNYEAQ. With 5 bases removed from V and 5 bases from J, the gap between germline ends came to 12 bases. This CDR3 region has 13 residues. As DNA, the CDR3 is TGTGCCAGCAGCGCCCCGTCGTTGGAGACCCAGTACTTC. Protein: CASSAPSLETQYF.

Comments on this clonotype: Compared with germline, one end of the junction differs, possibly owing to a read error. DNA for the CDR3: TGTGCCAGCGGCCAAGAGGGGAGGACCCCAGGCTACACCTTC. It yields the protein CASGQEGRTPGYTF. The V and J genes are TRBV3-1 and TRBJ1-2; tentatively, D is TRBD1 (5 bases). This CDR3 region has 14 residues. Germline V gives CDR1 LGHDT, CDR2 YNNKEL (reference sequence).

The rearrangement joins TRBV6-5 to TRBJ1-2, with 9 nucleotides matching TRBD1. V lost 4 bases, J lost 4 bases, and 10 bases stayed unmatched. Per the germline V gene, CDR1 is MNHEY and CDR2 is SVGAGI. The CDR3 contains 16 residues. The CDR3 loop reads CASSFQPGTGLYGYTF. CDR3 sequence (DNA): TGTGCCAGCAGTTTTCAACCCGGGACAGGGCTCTATGGCTACACCTTC.

The chain recombines TRBV4-1 with TRBJ2-3; a possible D gene is TRBD1 (6 bases). Trimming stripped 4 bases from V and 4 bases from J, with 18 bases between. This CDR3 spans 16 amino acids. Germline CDR1 reads MGHRA; CDR2 reads YSYEKL. The chain's CDR3 is CASSLPGAPFADTQYF. CDR3 coding DNA: TGCGCCAGCAGCCTGCCAGGGGCCCCCTTCGCAGATACGCAGTATTTT.

In this sample, this clonotype turned up a few times. This chain links TRBV20-1 with TRBJ2-3; 8 nucleotides line up with TRBD1. The germline CDR1 and CDR2 sequences are DFQATT and SNEGSKA (reference sequence). Trimming took 6 bases from V and 1 from J; bases not matched to a gene: 6. The CDR3 covers 14 residues. In nucleotides, the CDR3 is TGCAGTGCACCGGACAGGGCGGGCACAGATACGCAGTATTTT. It codes for CSAPDRAGTDTQYF.

The gene calls are TRBV6-4 and TRBJ1-2; 7 positions agree with TRBD1. This CDR3 spans 13 amino acids. Germline CDR1 is MRHNA and CDR2 is SNTAGT. The trim removed 6 bases at V and 4 bases at J, leaving 5 bases unmatched. The CDR3 DNA reads as TGTGCCAGCAGACAGGGGCCGCTCTATGGCTACACCTTC. Translated: CASRQGPLYGYTF.

Worth noting for this clonotype: At one end the junction does not follow the germline gene, possibly because of a read error. In DNA form, the CDR3 reads TGTGCCAGCAGCCCCGGACATGTCAATGGGCAGTTCTTC. This gives the protein CASSPGHVNGQFF. The chain uses TRBV12-3 or TRBV12-4 and TRBJ2-4, with D possibly TRBD1 on 5 matching bases. Near its end, the DNA agrees better with TRBJ2-1, so the J call may be wrong. The CDR3 runs 13 residues.

V and J are TRBV2 and TRBJ1-4, with TRBD1 matching 7 bases. CDR3 size: 15 residues. CDR1 SNHLY and CDR2 FYNNEI come from the germline V gene. With 6 bases clipped from V and 0 bases from J, the junction kept 4 bases outside the gene matches. CDR3 residues: CASRGTGATNEKLFF. DNA for the CDR3: TGTGCCAGCAGGGGCACAGGGGCAACTAATGAAAAACTGTTTTTT.